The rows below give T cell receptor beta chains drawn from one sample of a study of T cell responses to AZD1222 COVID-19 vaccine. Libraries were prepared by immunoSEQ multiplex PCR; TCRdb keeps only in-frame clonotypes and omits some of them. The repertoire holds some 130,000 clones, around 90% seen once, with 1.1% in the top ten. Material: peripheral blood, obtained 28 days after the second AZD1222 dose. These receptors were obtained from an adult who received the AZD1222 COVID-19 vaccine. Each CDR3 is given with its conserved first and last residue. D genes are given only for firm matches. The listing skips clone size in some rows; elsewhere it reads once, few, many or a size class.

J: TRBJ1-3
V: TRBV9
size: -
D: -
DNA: TGTGCCAGCAGCGTAGTGGGCAGGGCTGGAAACACCATATATTTT
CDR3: CASSVVGRAGNTIYF

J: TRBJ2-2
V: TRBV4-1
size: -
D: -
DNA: TGCGCCAGCAGCCGTGGAGGCGGGTTCGCGAACACCGGGGAGCTGTTTTTT
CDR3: CASSRGGGFANTGELFF

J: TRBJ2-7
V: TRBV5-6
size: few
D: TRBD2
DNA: TGTGCCAGCAGCGAGACTAGCGGGAACGCCTACGAGCAGTACTTC
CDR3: CASSETSGNAYEQYF

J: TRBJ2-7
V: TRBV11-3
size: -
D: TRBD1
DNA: TGTGCCAGCAGCTTAGAGAAGGGACAGGGCAATTACGAGCAGTACTTC
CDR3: CASSLEKGQGNYEQYF

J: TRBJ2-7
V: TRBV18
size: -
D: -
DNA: TGTGCCAGCTCACCAGGAACACCGAACTACGAGCAGTACTTC
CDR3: CASSPGTPNYEQYF

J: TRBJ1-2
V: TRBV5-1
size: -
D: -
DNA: TGCGCCAGCAGCCTGGGTGGGGAAGACGGCTATGGCTACACCTTC
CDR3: CASSLGGEDGYGYTF

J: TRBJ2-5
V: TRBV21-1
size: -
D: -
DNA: TGTGCCAGCAGCAAAGGTGGGGCAGATCAAGAGACCCAGTACTTC
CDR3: CASSKGGADQETQYF

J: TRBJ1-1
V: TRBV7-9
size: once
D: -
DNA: TGTGCCAGCAGCTTAATGGCGGCAGCTACTGAAGCTTTCTTT
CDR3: CASSLMAAATEAFF

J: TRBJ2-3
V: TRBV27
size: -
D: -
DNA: TGTGCCAGCAGTTTGGTCAGGGCCACAGATACGCAGTATTTT
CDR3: CASSLVRATDTQYF

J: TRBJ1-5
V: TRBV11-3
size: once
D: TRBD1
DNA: TGTGCCAGCAGCTTAAGCAGGGGGCTGGGGAGCAATCAGCCCCAGCATTTT
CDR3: CASSLSRGLGSNQPQHF

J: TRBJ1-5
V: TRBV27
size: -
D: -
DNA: TGTGCCAGCAGTTTATCAGGGGGTCGAGGTGGAAGCAATCAGCCCCAGCATTTT
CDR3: CASSLSGGRGGSNQPQHF

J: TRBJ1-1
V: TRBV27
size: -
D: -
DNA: TGTGCCAGCAGCGGGACCTCTAACACTGAAGCTTTCTTT
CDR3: CASSGTSNTEAFF

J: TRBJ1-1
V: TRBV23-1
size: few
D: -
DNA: TGCGCCATCACCTTAACCAGCGGGGAAGTGAACACTGAAGCTTTCTTT
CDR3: CAITLTSGEVNTEAFF

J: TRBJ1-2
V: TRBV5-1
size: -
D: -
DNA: TGCGCCAGCAGCTTGGTCGCAGGGATAAACTATGGCTACACCTTC
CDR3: CASSLVAGINYGYTF

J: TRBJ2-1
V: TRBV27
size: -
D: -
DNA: TGTGCCAGCAGTCCCACCGGGGCGGAATACAATGAGCAGTTCTTC
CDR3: CASSPTGAEYNEQFF

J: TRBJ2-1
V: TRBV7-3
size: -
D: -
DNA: TGTGCCAGCAGTTCTCAACTAGACAATGAGCAGTTCTTC
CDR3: CASSSQLDNEQFF

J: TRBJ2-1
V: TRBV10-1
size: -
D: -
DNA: TGCGCCGGGTCGGACGTTCATTCCTACAATGAGCAGTTCTTC
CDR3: CAGSDVHSYNEQFF

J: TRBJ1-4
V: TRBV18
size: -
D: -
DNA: TGTGCCAGCTCACCAGGCATGTCTCTGACAGGATATAGGGAAAAACTGTTTTTT
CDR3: CASSPGMSLTGYREKLFF

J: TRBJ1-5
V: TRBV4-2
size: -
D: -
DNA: TGTGCCAGCAGCCAAGATGACAGGAGTAGCAATCAGCCCCAGCATTTT
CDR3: CASSQDDRSSNQPQHF

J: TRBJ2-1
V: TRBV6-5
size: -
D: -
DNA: TGTGCCAGCAGGGCCGCTCCTGGGGCACACAATGAGCAGTTCTTC
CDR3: CASRAAPGAHNEQFF

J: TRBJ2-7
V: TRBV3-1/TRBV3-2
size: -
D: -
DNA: TGTGCCAGCAGCCAAACACTAGCTCGCGGTCACGAGCAGTACTTC
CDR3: CASSQTLARGHEQYF

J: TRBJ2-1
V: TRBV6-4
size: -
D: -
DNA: TGTGCCAGCAGTGACTCCAGGGCAGGAAGCAATGAGCAGTTCTTC
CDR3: CASSDSRAGSNEQFF

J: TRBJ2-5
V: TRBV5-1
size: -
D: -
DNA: TGCGCCAGCAGCTTGGCGGCGCGGGCAGAGACCCAGTACTTC
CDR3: CASSLAARAETQYF

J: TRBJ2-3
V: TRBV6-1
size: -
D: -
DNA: TGTGCCAGCAGTGAATTCATCGGGGGAAGCACAGATACGCAGTATTTT
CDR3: CASSEFIGGSTDTQYF

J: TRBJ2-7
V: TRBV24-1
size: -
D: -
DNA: TGTGCCACCACATACGGGACACAAACCGGCGAGCAGTACTTC
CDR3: CATTYGTQTGEQYF

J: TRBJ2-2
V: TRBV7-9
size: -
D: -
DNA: TGTGCCAGCAGCCCCGGAGAAACCGGGGAGCTGTTTTTT
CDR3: CASSPGETGELFF

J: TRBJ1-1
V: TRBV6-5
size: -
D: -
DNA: TGTGCCAGCAGTTCAGAGAACACTGAAGCTTTCTTT
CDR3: CASSSENTEAFF

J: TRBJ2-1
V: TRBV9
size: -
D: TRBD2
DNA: TGTGCCAGCAACCCTTTAGGCTTAGGGGGACTAGCGGGATTCGGGGAGCAGTTCTTC
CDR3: CASNPLGLGGLAGFGEQFF

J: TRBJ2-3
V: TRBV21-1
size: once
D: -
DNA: TGTGCCAGCAGCAAGTCCACCGGGACGGGGAGCACAGATACGCAGTATTTT
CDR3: CASSKSTGTGSTDTQYF

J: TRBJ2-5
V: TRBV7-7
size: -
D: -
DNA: TGTGCCAGCAGCTTCAGGGGGGGGCGGGAGACCCAGTACTTC
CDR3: CASSFRGGRETQYF

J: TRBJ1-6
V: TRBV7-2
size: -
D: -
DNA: TGTGCCAGCAGCTTGGGGGGTGCCTCACCCCTCCACTTT
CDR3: CASSLGGASPLHF

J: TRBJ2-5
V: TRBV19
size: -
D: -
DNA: TGTGCCAGTAGTATATCCTCGCGGGAGACCCAGTACTTC
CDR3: CASSISSRETQYF

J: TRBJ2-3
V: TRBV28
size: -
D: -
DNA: TGTGCCAGTCAGGCTTCTAGCACAGATACGCAGTATTTT
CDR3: CASQASSTDTQYF

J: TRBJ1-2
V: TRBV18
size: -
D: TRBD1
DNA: TGTGCCAGCTCACCTGGACAGGGGGCAGGAAATGGCTACACCTTC
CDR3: CASSPGQGAGNGYTF

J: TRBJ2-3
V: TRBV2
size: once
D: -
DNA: TGTGCCAGCAGTGCAACCGGGACCACCGGCGGTACGCAGTATTTT
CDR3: CASSATGTTGGTQYF

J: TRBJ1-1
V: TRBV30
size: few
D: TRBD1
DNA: TGTGCCTGGAGGGGACAGAGTTTGAACACTGAAGCTTTCTTT
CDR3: CAWRGQSLNTEAFF

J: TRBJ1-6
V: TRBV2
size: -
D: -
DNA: TGTGCCAGCAGACGGGAGTTGCGAGATTCACCCCTCCACTTT
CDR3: CASRRELRDSPLHF

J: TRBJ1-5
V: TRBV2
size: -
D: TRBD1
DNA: TGTGCCAGCGGGTCCGTACAGGGGATGGGACAGCCCCAGCATTTT
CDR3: CASGSVQGMGQPQHF

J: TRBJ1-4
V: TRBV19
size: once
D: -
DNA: TGTGCCAGCGCCCACCTCAGAGAAAATGAAAAACTGTTTTTT
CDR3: CASAHLRENEKLFF

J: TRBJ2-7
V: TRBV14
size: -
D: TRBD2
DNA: TGTGCCAGCAGCCAAGATTTCCTAGCGGGAGGGTTTGGCGAGCAGTACTTC
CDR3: CASSQDFLAGGFGEQYF